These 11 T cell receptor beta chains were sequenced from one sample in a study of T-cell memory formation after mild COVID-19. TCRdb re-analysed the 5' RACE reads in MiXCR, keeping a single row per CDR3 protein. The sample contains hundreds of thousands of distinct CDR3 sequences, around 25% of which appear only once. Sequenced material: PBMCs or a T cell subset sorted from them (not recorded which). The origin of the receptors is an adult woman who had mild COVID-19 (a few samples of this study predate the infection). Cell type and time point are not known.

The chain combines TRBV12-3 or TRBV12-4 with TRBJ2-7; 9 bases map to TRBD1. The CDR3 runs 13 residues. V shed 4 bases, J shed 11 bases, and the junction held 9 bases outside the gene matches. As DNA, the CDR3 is TGTGCCAGCAGTTGGCGGGACAGGGCAATGAAGTACTTC. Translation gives CASSWRDRAMKYF.

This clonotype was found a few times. The CDR3 DNA sequence: TGCAGTGCACAGAGAGGGACAGATACGCAGTATTTT. Residues: CSAQRGTDTQYF. The chain couples TRBV20-1 to TRBJ2-3; a weak D match, TRBD2 (5 bases). V was trimmed by 6 bases and J by 3 bases, leaving 10 bases between them. This CDR3 comprises 12 residues. Germline-derived CDR1 and CDR2 are DFQATT and SNEGSKA (reference sequence).

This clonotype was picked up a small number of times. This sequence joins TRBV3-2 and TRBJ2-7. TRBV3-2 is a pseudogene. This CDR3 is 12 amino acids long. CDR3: CASSQYSYEQYF. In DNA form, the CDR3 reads TGTGCCAGCAGCCAATACTCCTACGAGCAGTACTTC.

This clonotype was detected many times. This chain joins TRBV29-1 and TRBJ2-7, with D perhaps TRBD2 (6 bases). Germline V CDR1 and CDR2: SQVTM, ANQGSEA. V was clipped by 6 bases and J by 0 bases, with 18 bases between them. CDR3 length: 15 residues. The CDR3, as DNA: TGCAGCGTCTCTGGACTACCGAGTAGCTCCTACGAGCAGTACTTC. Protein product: CSVSGLPSSSYEQYF.

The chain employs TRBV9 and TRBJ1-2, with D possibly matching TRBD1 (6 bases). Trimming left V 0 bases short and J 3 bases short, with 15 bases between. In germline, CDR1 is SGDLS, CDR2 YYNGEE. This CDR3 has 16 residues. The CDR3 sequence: CASSVASRDTYYGYTF. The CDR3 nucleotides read TGTGCCAGCAGCGTAGCCTCAAGGGACACCTACTATGGCTACACCTTC.

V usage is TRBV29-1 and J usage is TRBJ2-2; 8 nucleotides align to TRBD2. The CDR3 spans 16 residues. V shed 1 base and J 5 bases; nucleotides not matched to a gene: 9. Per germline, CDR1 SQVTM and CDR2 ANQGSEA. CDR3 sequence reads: CSVEGSGGARTGELFF. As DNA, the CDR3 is TGCAGCGTTGAAGGATCCGGGGGGGCCCGAACCGGGGAGCTGTTTTTT.

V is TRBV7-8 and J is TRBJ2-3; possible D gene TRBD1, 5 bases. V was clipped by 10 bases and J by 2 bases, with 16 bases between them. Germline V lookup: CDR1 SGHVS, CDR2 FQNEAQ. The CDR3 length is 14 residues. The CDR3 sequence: CAIKSGRATDTQYF. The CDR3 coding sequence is TGTGCCATCAAGTCCGGCAGGGCCACAGATACGCAGTATTTT. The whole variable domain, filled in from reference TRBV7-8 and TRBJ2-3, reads GAGVSQSPRYKVAKRGQDVALRCDPISGHVSLFWYQQALGQGPEFLTYFQNEAQLDKSGLPSDRFFAERPEGSVSTLKIQRTQQEDSAVYLCAIKSGRATDTQYFGPGTRLTVL.

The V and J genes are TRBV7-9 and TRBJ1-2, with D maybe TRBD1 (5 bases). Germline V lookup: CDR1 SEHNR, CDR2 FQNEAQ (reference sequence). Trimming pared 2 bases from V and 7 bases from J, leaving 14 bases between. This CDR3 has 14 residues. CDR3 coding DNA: TGTGCCAGCAGCTTACGGGCAGGGTGGGGTGGCTACACCTTC. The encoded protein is CASSLRAGWGGYTF.

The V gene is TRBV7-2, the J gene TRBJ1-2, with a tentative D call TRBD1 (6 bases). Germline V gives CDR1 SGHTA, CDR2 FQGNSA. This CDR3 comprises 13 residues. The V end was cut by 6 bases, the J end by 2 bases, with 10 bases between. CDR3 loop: CASRSTGNYGYTF. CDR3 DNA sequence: TGTGCCAGCAGATCCACAGGGAACTATGGCTACACCTTC.

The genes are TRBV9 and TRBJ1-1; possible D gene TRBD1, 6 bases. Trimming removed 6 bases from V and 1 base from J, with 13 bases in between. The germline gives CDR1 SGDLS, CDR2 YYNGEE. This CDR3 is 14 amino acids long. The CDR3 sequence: CASTQGGENTEAFF. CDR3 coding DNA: TGTGCCAGCACCCAAGGGGGGGAGAACACTGAAGCTTTCTTT.

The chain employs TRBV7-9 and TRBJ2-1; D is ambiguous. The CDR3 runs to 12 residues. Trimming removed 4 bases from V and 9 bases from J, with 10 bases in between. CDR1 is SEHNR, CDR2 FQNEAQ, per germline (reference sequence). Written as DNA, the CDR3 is TGTGCCAGCAGCTCCAGAGCAGGTGAGCAGTTCTTC. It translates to CASSSRAGEQFF.